The 17 T cell receptor beta chains presented below share a single source sample, sequenced in a study of blood T cell repertoires in COVID-19. Using immunoSEQ multiplex PCR, the repertoire was profiled, and TCRdb retains in-frame clones only, with some absent. The table records roughly 220,000 clones, roughly four fifths of them present only once. The sample taken for sequencing was PBMCs or T cells enriched from blood (not recorded which). The receptors come from a man aged 40-49 years who had recovered from COVID-19.

This clone came up a few times. In DNA, the CDR3 is TGTGCCAGCAGCACGCACGGACAGGGGATCCCCCTCCACTTT. Translated: CASSTHGQGIPLHF. The J gene is TRBJ1-6, the V gene TRBV7-2, with TRBD1 identical over 9 bases. Germline lookup yields CDR1 SGHTA and CDR2 FQGNSA. The CDR3 runs to 14 residues. The J segment lost 13 bases and the V segment lost 5 bases, leaving 9 bases of the junction unmatched.

The V and J genes are TRBV24-1 and TRBJ1-3; 8 bases match TRBD1. CDR1 KGHDR and CDR2 SFDVKD come from the germline V gene. The V gene end was trimmed by 3 bases and the J gene end by 4 bases; junction bases not matched to a gene: 4. The CDR3 runs to 15 residues. CDR3 sequence: CATSDPTGVGNTIYF. DNA of the CDR3: TGTGCCACCAGTGATCCGACAGGGGTCGGAAACACCATATATTTT.

The V call is TRBV27, the J call TRBJ1-6, with D possibly TRBD1 on 5 matching bases. Germline lookup yields CDR1 MNHEY and CDR2 SMNVEV (reference sequence). The CDR3 is made up of 16 amino acids. The ends were cut back, 2 bases at V and 6 bases at J, with 14 bases in the middle. The CDR3: CASSLRPGQVNSPLHF. CDR3 bases: TGTGCCAGCAGTTTAAGGCCAGGGCAAGTTAATTCACCCCTCCACTTT.

The chain couples TRBV30 to TRBJ1-2; weak D call: TRBD1 (6 bases). The ends were cut back, 3 bases at V and 2 bases at J, with 10 bases in the middle. Germline V CDR1 and CDR2: GTSNPN, SVGIG (reference sequence). The CDR3 runs to 13 residues. The CDR3 here is CAWSRGQNYGYTF. The CDR3 DNA reads TGTGCCTGGAGCCGTGGACAGAACTATGGCTACACCTTC. Full variable domain (remainder filled in from reference TRBV30 and TRBJ1-2): SQTIHQWPATLVQPVGSPLSLECTVEGTSNPNLYWYRQAAGRGLQLLFYSVGIGQISSEVPQNLSASRPQDRQFILSSKKLLLSDSGFYLCAWSRGQNYGYTFGSGTRLTVV.

The V call is TRBV6-2 or TRBV6-3, the J call TRBJ2-5, with D perhaps TRBD2 (5 bases). The CDR3 has 13 amino acids. Trimming removed 6 bases at V and 4 bases at J, with 12 bases between. The germline V gene has CDR1 MNHEY and CDR2 SVGEGT. The CDR3 DNA is TGTGCCAGCAGCCAAGGACTCCCAGAGACCCAGTACTTC. Translation: CASSQGLPETQYF.

The rearrangement joins TRBV11-2 to TRBJ2-1; TRBD2 agrees at 12 bases. The CDR3 has 17 amino acids. With V trimmed by 5 bases and J by 10 bases, 15 bases remained unmatched. The germline V gene encodes CDR1 SGHAT and CDR2 FQNNGV. The DNA of the CDR3 is TGTGCCAGCAGCGCGGGGGGGGGACTAGCGGGCCTTGGCGAGCAGTTCTTC. Its protein product is CASSAGGGLAGLGEQFF.

The rearrangement uses TRBV9 and TRBJ2-1, with D tentatively TRBD2 (6 bases). The V end lost 1 base, the J end lost 3 bases, and 11 bases lay between the germline ends. This CDR3 comprises 15 residues. Germline assignment: CDR1 SGDLS and CDR2 YYNGEE. CDR3 nucleotides: TGTGCCAGCAGCGTACGCGGGGCTCTCTACAATGAGCAGTTCTTC. Residues: CASSVRGALYNEQFF.

CDR3 amino acids: CASRGAALYGYTF. CDR3 DNA sequence: TGTGCCAGCCGCGGGGCCGCCCTGTATGGCTACACCTTC. The V and J genes are TRBV9 and TRBJ1-2; weak D call: TRBD1 (5 bases). V lost 7 bases and J lost 5, with 15 bases in between. This CDR3 region has 13 residues. The germline gives CDR1 SGDLS, CDR2 YYNGEE.

The chain uses TRBV11-2 and TRBJ1-1, with D uncertain. Trimming shortened V by 2 bases and J by 4 bases, and 5 bases separated the two germline ends. This CDR3 is 12 amino acids long. Germline-derived CDR1 and CDR2 are SGHAT and FQNNGV. The CDR3, as DNA: TGTGCCAGCAGCTTAAGCCCCACTGAAGCTTTCTTT. Its translation: CASSLSPTEAFF.

The genes are TRBV27 and TRBJ1-5, with 9 positions matching TRBD1. Germline loops: CDR1 MNHEY, CDR2 SMNVEV (reference sequence). The CDR3 totals 16 residues. V lost 6 bases to trimming and J lost 7 bases; unmatched junction nucleotides: 13. The CDR3 spells CASSSFGQGKEQPQHF. Here the CDR3 DNA reads TGTGCCAGCAGCTCCTTCGGACAGGGGAAGGAGCAGCCCCAGCATTTT.

The chain couples TRBV2 to TRBJ2-1; 7 bases map to TRBD1. The CDR3 has 12 amino acids. The germline V gene has CDR1 SNHLY and CDR2 FYNNEI. The junction had 7 bases not matched to a gene; V was cut back by 6 bases and J by 11 bases. The CDR3 sequence is CASRDPGQKQFF. The CDR3 nucleotides are TGTGCCAGCAGGGACCCGGGACAGAAGCAGTTCTTC. Full variable domain (missing parts from reference TRBV2 and TRBJ2-1): EPEVTQTPSHQVTQMGQEVILRCVPISNHLYFYWYRQILGQKVEFLVSFYNNEISEKSEIFDDQFSVERPDGSNFTLKIRSTKLEDSAMYFCASRDPGQKQFFGPGTRLTVL.

The chain is built from TRBV3-1 (or the pseudogene TRBV3-2) and TRBJ1-2; unclear D gene. Trimming took 3 bases from V and 8 from J, leaving 16 bases between them. Per the germline V gene, CDR1 is LGHDT and CDR2 is YNNKEL (reference sequence). This CDR3 is built from 14 residues. The CDR3 sequence is CASSHETRVGGYTF. In DNA form, the CDR3 reads TGTGCCAGCAGCCACGAAACCCGGGTCGGAGGCTACACCTTC.

The genes are TRBV15 and TRBJ1-5, with D tentatively TRBD1 (5 bases). CDR1 is LNHNV, CDR2 YYDKDF, per germline (reference sequence). This CDR3 region has 17 residues. Between the trimmed V and J ends, which lost 2 bases and 7 bases, there was a span of 21 bases. The CDR3, as DNA: TGTGCCACCAGCAGACCTAGGACTAGCGGGGGGGTCCAGCCCCAGCATTTT. This gives the protein CATSRPRTSGGVQPQHF.

The rearrangement links TRBV6-1 to TRBJ1-1; perhaps TRBD1 as D (6 bases). CDR1 is MNHNS, CDR2 SASEGT, per germline. The ends were cut back, 6 bases at V and 1 base at J, with 18 bases in the middle. This CDR3 comprises 16 residues. The CDR3 DNA reads TGTGCCAGCAGAGAAATGGCGGGGGGCGCGAACACTGAAGCTTTCTTT. It encodes CASREMAGGANTEAFF.

This chain links TRBV11-3 with TRBJ2-1; maybe TRBD1 (7 bases). Germline V gene data show CDR1 as SGHNT and CDR2 as YENEEA. V was shortened by 8 bases and J by 5 bases, with 13 bases between the two germline ends. This CDR3 has 13 residues. CDR3 DNA sequence: TGTGCCAGCCGGAGGGGGCCCCACAATGAGCAGTTCTTC. It codes for CASRRGPHNEQFF.

This clone was detected once. V usage is TRBV3-1 (or the pseudogene TRBV3-2) and J usage is TRBJ1-3; 8 bases fit TRBD1. The CDR3 sequence is 16 residues long. Germline loops: CDR1 LGHDT, CDR2 YNNKEL (reference sequence). J lost 0 bases, V lost 4 bases, and 5 bases had no gene match. The CDR3 DNA reads TGTGCCAGCAGCCCGGACAGGGTTATCTCTGGAAACACCATATATTTT. It translates to CASSPDRVISGNTIYF.

V gene TRBV9 combines with J gene TRBJ2-2, with 8 nucleotides matching TRBD2. Germline V gene lookup returns CDR1 SGDLS and CDR2 YYNGEE. The CDR3 sequence is 14 residues long. V was clipped by 3 bases and J by 6 bases; unmatched bases: 4. The CDR3 sequence is CASSAGTRAGELFF. In DNA form, the CDR3 reads TGTGCCAGCAGCGCCGGGACTAGGGCCGGGGAGCTGTTTTTT.